This T cell receptor beta chain derives from a study of cytomegalovirus exposure and HLA in healthy donors. Whole-study results and caveats: Researchers counted over 150 TCR beta chains as cytomegalovirus-associated.

A single count supports this clone. The antigen remains undetermined. Germline values: CDR1 SGHRS, CDR2 YFSETQ. V lost 0 bases, J lost 6 bases, and 14 bases lay in between. This CDR3 spans 15 amino acids. The donors were part of the validation cohort of more than 90 subjects. That cohort was separate from the first cohort, which comprised 500 to 700 subjects. The assay was immunoSEQ multiplex PCR, and TCRdb's table has in-frame clones only and misses some. The sample contains hundreds of thousands of clones, 65% to 85% of which appear only once. The sequencing input was PBMCs. V usage is TRBV5-1 and J usage is TRBJ2-3; unclear D gene. This clonotype was sampled from a woman in her thirties in good health and CMV-seropositive. DNA of the CDR3: TGCGCCAGCAGCTTGGGGAGCCTGCTCCCGGATACGCAGTATTTT. Its translation: CASSLGSLLPDTQYF. The variable domain in full, with the rest retrieved from reference TRBV5-1 and TRBJ2-3, is KAGVTQTPRYLIKTRGQQVTLSCSPISGHRSVSWYQQTPGQGLQFLFEYFSETQRNKGNFPGRFSGRQFSNSRSEMNVSTLELGDSALYLCASSLGSLLPDTQYFGPGTRLTVL.